The present T cell receptor (beta chain) was sequenced within a study of shared clonotypes between healthy human individuals. Across the whole study: Three plates each covered CD4 naive and memory; CD8 naive two, CD8 memory one.

Cells designated naive CD8 were CD45RO-negative and were positively selected for CCR7, with terminally differentiated effector memory CD45RA+ cells excluded. The CDR3 covers 16 residues. V lost 2 bases and J lost 3, with 14 bases in between. Germline-derived CDR1 and CDR2 are MGHRA and YSYEKL. Method: immunoSEQ multiplex PCR; TCRdb's copy keeps in-frame clones and lacks some. The repertoire holds about 2 million clones, about 95% seen once, with 1.2% in the top ten. In the case of this clone: No antigen is known for it.

Study results and caveats: The naive CD4 repertoires of several donors were compared, and approximately 5.3% of clonotypes were shared.

The sequence was collected from a man between 18 and 35 years old in good health. The specimen was naive CD8+ T cells sorted from blood. The rearrangement joins TRBV4-1 to TRBJ2-1; TRBD1 might be the D (5 bases). CDR3 sequence (DNA): TGCGCCAGCAGCCAATCGACCTCAGGGTTCTACAATGAGCAGTTCTTC. It specifies CASSQSTSGFYNEQFF.